This record covers a single T cell receptor (beta chain). Its antigen is still unknown. The CDR3 has 13 amino acids. Germline lookup yields CDR1 MRHNA and CDR2 SNTAGT. V lost 6 bases, J lost 8 bases, and 16 bases lay in between. Only in-frame clones appear in the TCRdb table, and some are missing; sequencing was by immunoSEQ multiplex PCR. The sample lists roughly 2.6 million clones, more than 80% occurring once. The record originates from a study of shared clonotypes between healthy human individuals. Study-wide points: Large depth notwithstanding, sorted-subset sequencing proved incomplete by rarefaction. A handful of donors showed sharing of roughly 5% of naive CD4 clonotypes.

Material: naive CD4+ T cells sorted from blood. Specified subset: CD45RA+ positively selected. V usage is TRBV6-4 and J usage is TRBJ1-2, with D maybe TRBD1 (5 bases). This TCR came from a man between 18 and 29 years old in good health. The CDR3 is CASSPGGVSGYTF. DNA of the CDR3: TGTGCCAGCAGCCCCGGGGGAGTAAGCGGCTACACCTTC.